This T cell receptor beta chain emerged from a study of CD8+ T cells in alopecia areata. The CDR3 length is 13 residues. CDR1 SQVTM and CDR2 ANQGSEA come from the germline V gene. General study points: Compared with normal scalp, lesional scalp had higher clonality and more expanded CD8+ clones. There were also resident alphabeta T cells of normal skin sequenced in scalp samples.

This clone was seen more than once but under ten times. Antigen: not known. An end of the junction differs from the germline gene, which may be a read error. RNA was isolated and reverse transcribed to cDNA, the sequencing template. Data came from immunoSEQ multiplex PCR; TCRdb stores just in-frame clones and leaves some out. This table has 140,000 or so clones, roughly 58% appearing once. The specimen was CD8+ T cells sorted from blood. This receptor was obtained from a human donor in good health. This chain uses TRBV29-1 with TRBJ1-5; 8 bases align to TRBD1. In nucleotides, the CDR3 is TGCAGCGTTCAAGACAGGGGAGGTCAGCCCCAGCATTTT. This sequence encodes CSVQDRGGQPQHF.